This T cell receptor beta chain was obtained from a study of identifying expanded T cells in peripheral blood. Germline CDR1 reads SGHRS; CDR2 reads YFSETQ. This CDR3 spans 13 amino acids. The V end was cut by 0 bases, the J end by 6 bases, with 7 bases between. During the collection period, no donor immune events like infections were recorded. Study results and caveats: Technical replicates showed roughly 1.2 changed clones; approximately two weeks roughly 16; four weeks 19. Approximately 2-week clone count variance significantly increased as total template count grew.

Produced via immunoSEQ multiplex PCR; TCRdb's table is partial and in-frame only. The data show 60,000 to 70,000 clones, around 86% seen once. In this sample, this clone turned up once. Antigen specificity is unknown. This TCR was recovered from a person aged 18 to 75 in good health. The V call is TRBV5-1, the J call TRBJ2-1, with D unresolved. Sequencing was performed on blood. In DNA form, the CDR3 reads TGCGCCAGCAGCTTGGGGGTGCGCAATGAGCAGTTCTTC. This sequence encodes CASSLGVRNEQFF.